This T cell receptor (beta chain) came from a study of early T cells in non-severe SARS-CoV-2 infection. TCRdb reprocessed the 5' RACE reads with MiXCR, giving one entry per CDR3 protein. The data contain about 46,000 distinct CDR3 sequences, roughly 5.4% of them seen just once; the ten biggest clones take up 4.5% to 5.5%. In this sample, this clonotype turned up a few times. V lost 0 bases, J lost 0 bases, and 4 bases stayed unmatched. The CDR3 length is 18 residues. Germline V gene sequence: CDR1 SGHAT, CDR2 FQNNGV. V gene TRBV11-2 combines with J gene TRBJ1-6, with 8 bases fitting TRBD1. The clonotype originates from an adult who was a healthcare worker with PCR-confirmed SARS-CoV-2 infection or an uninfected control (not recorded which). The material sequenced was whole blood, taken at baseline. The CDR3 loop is CASSLEWDRPSYNSPLHF. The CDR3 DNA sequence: TGTGCCAGCAGCTTAGAATGGGACAGGCCCTCCTATAATTCACCCCTCCACTTT.